Listed below are T cell receptor beta chains from one sample, sequenced in a study of T cell responses to AZD1222 COVID-19 vaccine. TCRdb's table, derived via immunoSEQ multiplex PCR, lists solely in-frame clones and lacks some. The data hold 150,000 or so clones, with 88% observed a single time. The sample in question was peripheral blood, obtained on day 0 of AZD1222 vaccination. These receptors all come from an adult in good health. The CDR3 runs from the conserved cysteine through the conserved F or W. Fields, in order: J gene, D gene, clone size, V gene, CDR3 protein, CDR3 DNA. A D gene is named only where the DNA matches it firmly. Clone size, where shown, is once, few, many, or a class for clones that have expanded.

>TRBJ1-4|.|.|TRBV2
CASSKTRQAPGTNEKLFF
TGTGCCAGCAGTAAAACCCGACAGGCCCCGGGGACTAATGAAAAACTGTTTTTT
>TRBJ1-6|TRBD1|.|TRBV5-4
CASSSGTANNSPLHF
TGTGCCAGCAGCTCCGGGACAGCTAATAATTCACCCCTCCACTTT
>TRBJ2-1|TRBD1|.|TRBV30
CAWSPNAGGQFF
TGTGCCTGGAGTCCTAATGCAGGGGGGCAGTTCTTC
>TRBJ1-4|TRBD1|.|TRBV10-3
CAIPGQGHEKLFF
TGTGCCATCCCGGGACAGGGCCATGAAAAACTGTTTTTT
>TRBJ2-2|TRBD1|few|TRBV9
CASRGQGETGELFF
TGTGCCAGCAGAGGACAGGGAGAGACCGGGGAGCTGTTTTTT
>TRBJ1-2|.|.|TRBV27
CASSVDHSNYGYTF
TGTGCCAGCAGTGTCGATCATTCCAACTATGGCTACACCTTC
>TRBJ1-1|TRBD1|.|TRBV5-4
CASSPGQGLRVNTEAFF
TGTGCCAGCAGCCCTGGACAGGGCCTTCGGGTGAACACTGAAGCTTTCTTT
>TRBJ1-4|.|.|TRBV30
CAWSGLSGLGNNKEKLFF
TGTGCCTGGAGTGGGCTTTCAGGGTTGGGGAATAATAAGGAAAAACTGTTTTTT
>TRBJ2-5|.|.|TRBV4-2
CASSQEQGETQYF
TGTGCCAGCAGCCAAGAGCAGGGAGAGACCCAGTACTTC
>TRBJ1-2|.|.|TRBV7-2
CASSLAPSDYTF
TGTGCCAGCAGCTTAGCCCCTTCGGACTACACCTTC
>TRBJ2-7|TRBD2|.|TRBV13
CASSSVTSGTSYEQYF
TGTGCCAGCAGCTCCGTGACTAGCGGGACCTCCTACGAGCAGTACTTC
>TRBJ2-1|TRBD2|.|TRBV5-1
CASNPLAGVRNEQFF
TGCGCCTCCAACCCCCTAGCGGGAGTGCGCAATGAGCAGTTCTTC
>TRBJ2-7|TRBD2|once|TRBV28
CASYKDVSGGPAEQYF
TGTGCCAGCTACAAGGACGTTTCGGGGGGGCCTGCCGAGCAGTACTTC
>TRBJ1-6|.|.|TRBV7-2
CASSPPGHYNSPLHF
TGTGCCAGCAGCCCCCCGGGACACTATAATTCACCCCTCCACTTT
>TRBJ2-3|.|.|TRBV27
CASSLVGGVSTDTQYF
TGTGCCAGCAGTTTGGTCGGGGGAGTGAGCACAGATACGCAGTATTTT
>TRBJ2-7|.|.|TRBV11-2
CASSWGDSNYEQYF
TGTGCCAGCAGCTGGGGGGACAGTAACTACGAGCAGTACTTC
>TRBJ1-2|TRBD1|.|TRBV27
CASSFQPGTGGYTF
TGTGCCAGCAGTTTTCAACCCGGGACAGGTGGCTACACCTTC
>TRBJ1-5|.|.|TRBV12-3/TRBV12-4
CASSPGGDQPQHF
TGTGCCAGCAGCCCCGGGGGCGATCAGCCCCAGCATTTT
>TRBJ2-1|TRBD1|.|TRBV7-6
CASSSLTGVNEQFF
TGTGCCAGCAGCTCTTTGACAGGGGTCAATGAGCAGTTCTTC
>TRBJ2-2|TRBD1|once|TRBV12-5
CASAPPPGTGNTGELFF
TGTGCTAGTGCCCCTCCCCCGGGGACAGGGAACACCGGGGAGCTGTTTTTT
>TRBJ1-1|.|.|TRBV18
CASSPKQGGAEAFF
TGTGCCAGCTCACCGAAACAGGGTGGAGCTGAAGCTTTCTTT
>TRBJ2-3|.|.|TRBV29-1
CSFFTIGGNSADTQYF
TGCAGCTTCTTTACCATAGGAGGGAACAGCGCAGATACGCAGTATTTT
>TRBJ1-1|.|.|TRBV10-3
CAIRAGALNTEAFF
TGTGCCATCAGAGCAGGGGCCTTGAACACTGAAGCTTTCTTT
>TRBJ2-5|.|.|TRBV2
CASSLQETQYF
TGTGCCAGCAGCCTCCAAGAGACCCAGTACTTC
>TRBJ1-1|.|.|TRBV7-9
CASSFVENTEAFF
TGTGCCAGCAGCTTTGTCGAAAACACTGAAGCTTTCTTT
>TRBJ2-7|TRBD2|.|TRBV7-6
CASSLAGGGEIAYEQYF
TGTGCCAGCAGCTTAGCGGGCGGGGGGGAGATCGCCTACGAGCAGTACTTC
>TRBJ2-1|.|.|TRBV7-3
CASSYRDSPNEQFF
TGTGCCAGCAGCTACCGGGACTCACCCAATGAGCAGTTCTTC
>TRBJ1-3|.|once|TRBV19
CASTGPSRTSGNTIYF
TGTGCCAGTACCGGGCCCTCACGCACCTCTGGAAACACCATATATTTT
>TRBJ1-2|.|.|TRBV20-1
CSAKPKGGYTF
TGCAGTGCTAAACCTAAGGGGGGCTACACCTTC
>TRBJ2-5|TRBD2|.|TRBV14
CASSRLAGSQETQYF
TGTGCCAGCAGCCGACTAGCGGGGTCCCAAGAGACCCAGTACTTC
>TRBJ2-2|.|.|TRBV6-5
CALRGSTGELFF
TGTGCCCTTCGGGGCAGCACCGGGGAGCTGTTTTTT
>TRBJ1-5|.|once|TRBV5-1
CASSTETGTNQPQHF
TGCGCCAGCAGCACCGAAACAGGGACCAATCAGCCCCAGCATTTT
>TRBJ1-2|.|.|TRBV28
CASSLVGAGNYGYTF
TGTGCCAGCAGTTTGGTGGGGGCGGGTAACTATGGCTACACCTTC
>TRBJ1-1|.|.|TRBV6-1
CASSESLRSEAFF
TGTGCCAGCAGTGAATCTTTGCGGAGTGAAGCTTTCTTT